This record looks at one T cell receptor (beta chain) sequence and its context. This clone occurred once. Its specific antigen is unknown. No much larger clonotype is one base removed from it; base qualities were not supplied. The data derive from a study of cytotoxic CD8 clonotypes in ibrutinib-treated CLL (dated by TCRdb to the early 2020s). Study-level background: The cohort was composed of under 12 relapsed/refractory and around 15 treatment-naive patients; IGHV unmutated status was identified in roughly 18 patients. Longitudinal samples were available for about 30% of the 86 trial participants. Cryopreserved peripheral blood mononuclear cells were collected before treatment, at response, and at either disease progression or sustained remission. Partial responses were observed in 24 patients and complete responses in 2; after a median follow-up of 68 months, remission was maintained in roughly 14 patients and progression was observed in approximately 12. Patients were still on ibrutinib when every remission and progressive disease sample was collected. Samples averaged roughly 280,000 productive templates and some 91,000 productive rearrangements. The response samples were drawn at a median of approximately 11 months into treatment, with a range of about 6 to 40 months. Overall results and qualifications from the work: An increase in clonality was observed at ibrutinib response, with clonality remaining stable during sustained remission and falling back toward baseline at progression. Baseline clonality was found to be higher than that of age-matched healthy donors and was strongly correlated with circulating CD8+ T-cell counts. Sustained-remission and progressing patients did not have matched sampling times, and lymph node repertoires were not examined. Public clonotypes were rare and either shrank or stayed stable during treatment, and the rise in clonality at ibrutinib response reflected expansion of private clonotypes.

On a MiSeq, deep resolution sequencing aimed for a depth between 1 in 1 million and 1 in 200,000 T cells, with each clonotype covered 10x on average. The immunoSEQ hsTCRB Kit was used to generate TCR beta libraries. The study's own analysis went as follows. The data were analyzed with ImmunoSEQ Analyzer and ImmunoSEQ Data Assistant, and V, D and J gene assignments followed IMGT definitions. Clonality, with values ranging from 0 to 1, was calculated as one minus the normalized Shannon entropy of productive rearrangement frequencies. Public clonotype analysis was restricted to overrepresented clonotypes comprising at least 0.05% of each patient's repertoire. Some twelve repertoires from age-matched healthy donors, obtained from immuneACCESS, served as clonality controls. The clones in this table, taken by TCRdb from immuneACCESS, are in-frame only. Not every clone is retained; where verified, under half of the shortfall comes from an unresolved V gene, and the cause of the rest is unknown. V, J and clone size derive from that table, while D and trimming were established from the DNA sequence. The sample data list about 150,000 clones, and about 80% of these were observed just once. The ten largest make up 4.5% to 6.5% of the sample.

The germline V gene encodes CDR1 ENHRY and CDR2 SYGVKD. Spanning cysteine to phenylalanine, the CDR3 consists of 16 amino acids. Kept here is only the CDR3 DNA, which spans 48 bases and is read in frame from base 1. V drops 10 bases and J drops 2 bases, leaving 23 bases in between. The intended sense of this specimen's time point label: approximately 25 months on ibrutinib. For TCR beta library preparation, approximately 2 micrograms of genomic DNA were extracted from the cryopreserved PBMCs. High-throughput TCR beta sequencing was performed on longitudinal blood samples from CLL patients receiving ibrutinib monotherapy. The patients were enrolled in a single-center, open-label phase 2 trial of ibrutinib monotherapy.

This clonotype originated in a human donor with chronic lymphocytic leukemia. Sequencing used PBMCs, obtained after 24 months of ibrutinib treatment. The chain is made from TRBV10-3 and TRBJ2-5; TRBD2 is perhaps the D gene, given 7 matching bases. The sequenced DNA is TGTGCCACTGGGGGGCTGGCGGGAGTGGGGCAAGAGACCCAGTACTTC. This encodes CATGGLAGVGQETQYF.